These 24 T cell receptor beta chains share one sample of origin, sequenced in a study of blood T cell repertoires in COVID-19. Repertoires were generated with immunoSEQ multiplex PCR, while TCRdb's copy carries only in-frame clones and drops some. The sample holds more than 200,000 clones, around 90% seen once. Sequenced material: peripheral blood. These TCRs come from a man aged 65 to 85 with acute or convalescent COVID-19.

The rearrangement uses TRBV12-3 or TRBV12-4 and TRBJ1-1; D may be TRBD1 (5 bases). This CDR3 comprises 13 residues. Trimming shortened V by 6 bases and J by 2 bases, and 10 bases separated the two germline ends. CDR3: CASRITGNTEAFF. The CDR3, as DNA: TGTGCCAGCAGAATAACAGGAAACACTGAAGCTTTCTTT.

The genes are TRBV3-1 (or the pseudogene TRBV3-2) and TRBJ2-3; D is uncertain. V shed 0 bases and J shed 0 bases, with 4 bases lying between them. In germline, CDR1 is LGHDT, CDR2 YNNKEL (reference sequence). The CDR3 is 14 residues long. The CDR3 coding sequence is TGTGCCAGCAGCCAAGACCTAAGCACAGATACGCAGTATTTT. It codes for CASSQDLSTDTQYF.

This clone was seen only a few times. The V and J genes are TRBV7-2 and TRBJ1-5, with 9 bases that match TRBD1. Per germline, CDR1 SGHTA and CDR2 FQGNSA. V trimming: 2 bases; J trimming: 6 bases; junction bases outside the gene matches: 2. The CDR3 runs to 14 residues. CDR3 bases: TGTGCCAGCAGCTTAACAGGGGGCACTCAGCCCCAGCATTTT. It specifies CASSLTGGTQPQHF.

The chain joins TRBV15 to TRBJ2-3; D is undetermined. The CDR3 runs to 13 residues. V was pared by 4 bases and J by 5 bases, with 10 bases between. Germline-derived CDR1 and CDR2 are LNHNV and YYDKDF (reference sequence). CDR3 bases: TGTGCCACCAGCACCCAACCCGGAGATACGCAGTATTTT. Its protein product is CATSTQPGDTQYF.

The chain couples TRBV24-1 to TRBJ1-5; a possible D gene is TRBD1 (5 bases). There are 14 residues in the CDR3. Trimming took 5 bases from V and 3 from J, leaving 10 bases between them. Germline loops: CDR1 KGHDR, CDR2 SFDVKD. The CDR3 sequence: CATSAGQVNQPQHF. The CDR3 DNA is TGTGCCACCAGTGCAGGGCAAGTCAATCAGCCCCAGCATTTT.

This clone was observed a few times. The chain couples TRBV29-1 to TRBJ1-1, with D unresolved. The CDR3 consists of 12 residues. Germline values: CDR1 SQVTM, CDR2 ANQGSEA. The V gene lost 4 bases and the J gene lost 1 base, with 7 bases spanning the gap. DNA of the CDR3: TGCAGCGTTGCACGGGGGAACACTGAAGCTTTCTTT. It codes for CSVARGNTEAFF.

The CDR3 nucleotides read TGTGCCAGCAGCGGGCGGGACAGGGCCGGGGAGCAGTTCTTC. The encoded protein is CASSGRDRAGEQFF. V usage is TRBV7-2 and J usage is TRBJ2-1, with 9 nucleotides matching TRBD1. CDR3 size: 14 residues. Germline values: CDR1 SGHTA, CDR2 FQGNSA. The V gene end was trimmed by 5 bases and the J gene end by 10 bases; junction bases not matched to a gene: 9.

This clone is a singleton in its sample. This chain uses TRBV7-3 with TRBJ2-3; a possible D gene is TRBD2 (5 bases). The V end lost 2 bases, the J end lost 2 bases, and 17 bases lay between the germline ends. This CDR3 comprises 17 residues. Germline CDR1 reads SGHTA; CDR2 reads FQGTGA. The CDR3 bases are TGTGCCAGCAGCTTAGGGAGACTGGTCCACGACACAGATACGCAGTATTTT. The encoded protein is CASSLGRLVHDTDTQYF.

The chain uses TRBV10-3 and TRBJ2-7; 10 nucleotides match TRBD2. This CDR3 has 15 residues. V lost 8 bases, J lost 6 bases, and 13 bases stayed unmatched. The V gene's germline CDR1 is ENHRY and CDR2 SYGVKD. The CDR3 protein is CAIGSASGSESEQYF. The DNA of the CDR3 is TGTGCCATCGGGTCCGCTAGCGGGAGCGAGTCCGAGCAGTACTTC.

A single count supports this clone. The gene calls are TRBV28 and TRBJ1-1, with TRBD1 as a possible D gene (5 bases). CDR3 length equals 15 residues. From germline, CDR1 is MDHEN and CDR2 SYDVKM. The V and J ends lost 10 bases and 1 base respectively, with 19 bases between them. The CDR3: CATRRGQDRNTEAFF. The CDR3 DNA follows: TGTGCCACTAGGAGGGGCCAAGACAGGAACACTGAAGCTTTCTTT.

The chain joins TRBV28 to TRBJ2-7, with a weak D call TRBD1 (6 bases). V was cut by 3 bases and J by 5 bases, with 11 bases left in between. The CDR3 has 13 residues. Germline V gene sequence: CDR1 MDHEN, CDR2 SYDVKM. As DNA, the CDR3 is TGTGCCAGCAGTTTCCCAGGGGTTAACGAGCAGTACTTC. As protein: CASSFPGVNEQYF.

This clone was counted between two and nine times. The chain is built from TRBV18 and TRBJ2-4, with TRBD2 identical over 8 bases. From germline, CDR1 is KGHSH and CDR2 LQKENI. The trim removed 5 bases at V and 6 bases at J, leaving 12 bases unmatched. The CDR3 contains 16 residues. The CDR3 sequence: CASSSLSGNNGNIQYF. In nucleotides, the CDR3 is TGTGCCAGCTCATCCCTTAGCGGGAATAATGGAAACATTCAGTACTTC.

Regarding this clone: The same CDR3 can be traced to other DNA sequences in this sample. The chain uses TRBV6-5 and TRBJ1-5; TRBD1 might be the D (5 bases). CDR1 is MNHEY, CDR2 SVGAGI, per germline. Trimming cost V 2 bases and J 4 bases, with 6 bases left between them. This CDR3 region has 13 residues. Written as DNA, the CDR3 is TGTGCCAGCAGTTACCGACAGAATCAGCCCCAGCATTTT. It encodes CASSYRQNQPQHF.

This sequence joins TRBV28 and TRBJ2-3, with D hard to call. The CDR3 loop spans 13 amino acids. Germline CDR1 is MDHEN and CDR2 is SYDVKM. The V and J ends lost 6 bases and 0 bases respectively, with 7 bases between them. Here the CDR3 DNA reads TGTGCCAGCAGGACAAGTAGCACAGATACGCAGTATTTT. As protein: CASRTSSTDTQYF. The variable domain in full, with the rest retrieved from reference TRBV28 and TRBJ2-3, is DVKVTQSSRYLVKRTGEKVFLECVQDMDHENMFWYRQDPGLGLRLIYFSYDVKMKEKGDIPEGYSVSREKKERFSLILESASTNQTSMYLCASRTSSTDTQYFGPGTRLTVL.

The chain combines TRBV29-1 with TRBJ2-7; no clear D. Trimming shortened V by 6 bases and J by 0 bases, and 6 bases separated the two germline ends. The CDR3 is 11 amino acids. Germline CDR1 and CDR2: SQVTM and ANQGSEA. The CDR3 is CSVRVSYEQYF. CDR3 DNA: TGCAGCGTGCGAGTCTCCTACGAGCAGTACTTC.

The rearrangement links TRBV2 to TRBJ1-5; possible D gene TRBD1, 5 bases. This CDR3 comprises 14 residues. Germline V CDR1 and CDR2: SNHLY, FYNNEI. The ends were cut back, 3 bases at V and 0 bases at J, with 6 bases in the middle. Here the CDR3 reads CASSEGLSNQPQHF. The CDR3 DNA follows: TGTGCCAGCAGTGAGGGACTTAGCAATCAGCCCCAGCATTTT.

The chain couples TRBV28 to TRBJ2-3, with D possibly being TRBD1 (6 bases). V was cut by 8 bases and J by 6 bases, with 12 bases left in between. The CDR3 consists of 12 residues. Germline CDR1 MDHEN, CDR2 SYDVKM. This CDR3 is CASQQGIDTQYF. CDR3 nucleotide sequence: TGTGCCAGCCAACAGGGAATCGATACGCAGTATTTT.

The gene calls are TRBV6-4 and TRBJ1-2; TRBD1 aligns across 7 bases. The CDR3 runs to 15 residues. V was clipped by 0 bases and J by 5 bases; unmatched bases: 6. The germline CDR1 and CDR2 sequences are MRHNA and SNTAGT. CDR3 nucleotide sequence: TGTGCCAGCAGTGACTCGGGAACAGGGGTTTATGGCTACACCTTC. Amino acids: CASSDSGTGVYGYTF.

The chain combines TRBV5-4 with TRBJ1-5; TRBD1 matches at 7 bases. The length of the CDR3 is 14 residues. With V trimmed by 5 bases and J by 4 bases, 6 bases remained unmatched. In germline, CDR1 is SGHNT, CDR2 YYREEE (reference sequence). This CDR3 reads CASSQQGLNQPQHF. CDR3 DNA: TGTGCCAGCAGTCAACAGGGGTTAAATCAGCCCCAGCATTTT.

This clone was picked up one time. This chain connects TRBV19 to TRBJ1-1; D is possibly TRBD1 (6 bases). Germline V gene data show CDR1 as LNHDA and CDR2 as SQIVND (reference sequence). The V and J ends lost 5 bases and 4 bases respectively, with 14 bases between them. The CDR3 consists of 14 residues. This CDR3 reads CASSPTQGSTEAFF. CDR3 bases: TGTGCCAGTAGTCCCACCCAGGGGTCCACTGAAGCTTTCTTT.

This rearrangement joins TRBV18 to TRBJ1-1; TRBD1 agrees at 8 bases. This CDR3 region has 13 residues. Germline V gene data show CDR1 as KGHSH and CDR2 as LQKENI. Trimming at V came to 5 bases and at J to 3 bases, leaving 2 bases not matched to a gene. CDR3 loop: CASSSQGDTEAFF. In DNA form, the CDR3 reads TGTGCCAGCTCATCACAGGGGGACACTGAAGCTTTCTTT.

V and J are TRBV7-9 and TRBJ2-1; 11 nucleotides align to TRBD2. Per the germline V gene, CDR1 is SEHNR and CDR2 is FQNEAQ (reference sequence). CDR3 size: 18 residues. The V segment lost 5 bases and the J segment 7 bases; nucleotides outside the gene matches: 16. The CDR3 coding sequence is TGTGCCAGCAGCCCGGACCTACGACTAGCGGGAATCGTGAATGAGCAGTTCTTC. Residues: CASSPDLRLAGIVNEQFF.

In its sample, this clone was seen a few times. Different DNA sequences within this sample yield the same CDR3. This sequence joins TRBV7-2 and TRBJ2-7; D might be TRBD1 (5 bases). Germline V gives CDR1 SGHTA, CDR2 FQGNSA. The CDR3 extends over 14 amino acids. With 3 bases removed from V and 0 bases from J, the gap between germline ends came to 9 bases. This chain's CDR3 is CASSFQGYSYEQYF. The CDR3 nucleotides read TGTGCCAGCAGCTTCCAGGGATACTCCTACGAGCAGTACTTC.

The rearrangement uses TRBV7-3 and TRBJ2-1; no definite D call. Trimming took off 4 bases at V and 9 bases at J, with 16 bases between the two ends. The V gene's germline CDR1 is SGHTA and CDR2 FQGTGA. The CDR3 loop spans 14 amino acids. The DNA of the CDR3 is TGTGCCAGCAGCTCACATCAGGTTGCGAGTGAGCAGTTCTTC. Its protein product is CASSSHQVASEQFF.